The 9 T cell receptor beta chains below were found in one sample sequenced in a study of Ad26.COV2.S vaccination and SARS-CoV-2 variants. Repertoires were generated with immunoSEQ multiplex PCR, while TCRdb's copy carries only in-frame clones and drops some. The sample lists 300,000 to 400,000 clones, roughly 84% occurring once. Indicated treatment: roughly 19 received Ad26.COV2.S at low or high dose, single or two shots; about 5 received placebo; per-sample allocation not given. Sampling was done on day 63 after the first vaccine or placebo injection. The starting material was peripheral blood, obtained in a trial of Ad26.COV2.S vaccine versus placebo. Source of these receptors: a person between 18 and 60 years old who received the Ad26.COV2.S COVID-19 vaccine or a placebo.

V is TRBV11-2 and J is TRBJ1-6; 7 positions match TRBD1. In germline, CDR1 is SGHAT, CDR2 FQNNGV. V was clipped by 5 bases and J by 5 bases; unmatched bases: 6. This CDR3 contains 15 residues. The CDR3 reads CASSTGTADNSPLHF. For the CDR3, the DNA is TGTGCCAGCAGCACCGGGACAGCTGATAATTCACCCCTCCACTTT.

This chain connects TRBV7-3 to TRBJ1-3; D gene ambiguous. V was trimmed by 5 bases and J by 0 bases, leaving 11 bases between them. This CDR3 has 15 amino acids. Germline CDR1 and CDR2: SGHTA and FQGTGA. CDR3 sequence (DNA): TGTGCCAGCAGCCCGGACGGACGCTCTGGAAACACCATATATTTT. This translates into CASSPDGRSGNTIYF.

The rearrangement joins TRBV5-1 to TRBJ2-7, with unresolved D. V gave up 0 bases and J gave up 0 bases, with 7 bases separating them. The germline gives CDR1 SGHRS, CDR2 YFSETQ. The CDR3 loop spans 14 amino acids. The CDR3 region is CASSLARSSYEQYF. In DNA, the CDR3 is TGCGCCAGCAGCTTGGCGCGCTCCTCCTACGAGCAGTACTTC.

The chain employs TRBV30 and TRBJ1-4, with 7 bases that match TRBD1. CDR1 is GTSNPN and CDR2 is SVGIG in the germline V gene (reference sequence). The CDR3 loop spans 14 amino acids. V trimming: 1 base; J trimming: 7 bases; junction bases outside the gene matches: 6. The CDR3 bases are TGTGCCTGGAGTGGGGACAGCCTCGGTGAAAAACTGTTTTTT. Amino acid sequence: CAWSGDSLGEKLFF.

The V gene is TRBV4-1, the J gene TRBJ2-7, with D uncertain. Germline V gene lookup returns CDR1 MGHRA and CDR2 YSYEKL. The CDR3 is made up of 18 amino acids. V shed 0 bases and J shed 3 bases, with 21 bases lying between them. The CDR3 DNA reads as TGCGCCAGCAGCCAAGATTGGTGGCCCCCTCGACCAGACTACGAGCAGTACTTC. Its translation is CASSQDWWPPRPDYEQYF.

This chain links TRBV10-3 with TRBJ1-1; weak D call: TRBD1 (5 bases). The ends were cut back, 0 bases at V and 5 bases at J, with 10 bases in the middle. Germline V CDR1 and CDR2: ENHRY, SYGVKD. The CDR3 consists of 14 residues. CDR3 region: CAISESGGATEAFF. Here the CDR3 DNA reads TGTGCCATCAGTGAGTCTGGGGGTGCAACTGAAGCTTTCTTT.

The gene calls are TRBV3-1 (or the pseudogene TRBV3-2) and TRBJ1-1; D unclear. The CDR3 is made up of 14 amino acids. CDR1 and CDR2 (germline): LGHDT, YNNKEL (reference sequence). Trimming took off 4 bases at V and 0 bases at J, with 9 bases between the two ends. This chain's CDR3 is CASSPARVNTEAFF. As DNA, the CDR3 is TGTGCCAGCAGCCCCGCTAGGGTGAACACTGAAGCTTTCTTT.

The chain links TRBV6-5 to TRBJ1-1; no clear D gene. The germline gives CDR1 MNHEY, CDR2 SVGAGI. V lost 7 bases and J 8 bases, leaving 11 bases between the germline ends. The CDR3 spans 11 residues. Written as DNA, the CDR3 is TGTGCCAGCAAAAGGGCAGAAGAAGCTTTCTTT. Its translation: CASKRAEEAFF.

This clone was counted only a few times. V gene TRBV19 combines with J gene TRBJ1-1; D may be TRBD1 (6 bases). With 3 bases removed from V and 0 bases from J, the gap between germline ends came to 8 bases. Germline loops: CDR1 LNHDA, CDR2 SQIVND (reference sequence). CDR3 length: 14 residues. This CDR3 is CASSMGQMNTEAFF. The CDR3, as DNA: TGTGCCAGTAGTATGGGACAAATGAACACTGAAGCTTTCTTT.